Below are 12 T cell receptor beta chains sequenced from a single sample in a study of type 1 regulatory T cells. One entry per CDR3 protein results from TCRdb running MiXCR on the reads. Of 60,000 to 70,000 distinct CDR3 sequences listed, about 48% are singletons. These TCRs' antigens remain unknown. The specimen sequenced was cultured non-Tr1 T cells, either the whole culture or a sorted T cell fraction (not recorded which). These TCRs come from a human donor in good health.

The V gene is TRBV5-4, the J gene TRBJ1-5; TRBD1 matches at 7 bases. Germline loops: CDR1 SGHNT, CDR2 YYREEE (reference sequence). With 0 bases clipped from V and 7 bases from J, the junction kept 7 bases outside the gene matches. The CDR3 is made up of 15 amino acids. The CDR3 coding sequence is TGTGCCAGCAGCTTGGACAGGGGCCATCTGCAGCCCCAGCATTTT. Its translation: CASSLDRGHLQPQHF.

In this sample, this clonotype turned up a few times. CDR3 amino acids: CASSQDVPGTGLGDTQYF. CDR3 DNA sequence: TGCGCCAGCAGCCAAGATGTGCCCGGGACAGGGTTGGGAGATACGCAGTATTTT. This rearrangement joins TRBV4-1 to TRBJ2-3; 9 bases line up with TRBD1. The CDR3 extends over 18 amino acids. The germline V gene has CDR1 MGHRA and CDR2 YSYEKL. V dropped 0 bases and J dropped 5; count of bases not matched to a gene: 12.

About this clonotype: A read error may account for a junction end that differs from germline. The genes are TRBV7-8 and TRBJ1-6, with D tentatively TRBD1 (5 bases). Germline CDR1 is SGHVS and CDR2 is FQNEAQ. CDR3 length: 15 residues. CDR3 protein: CASSPDVTVNSPLHF. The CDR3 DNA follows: TGTGCTAGCAGCCCAGACGTGACAGTTAATTCACCCCTCCACTTT. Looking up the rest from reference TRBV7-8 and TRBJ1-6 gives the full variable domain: GAGVSQSPRYKVAKRGQDVALRCDPISGHVSLFWYQQALGQGPEFLTYFQNEAQLDKSGLPSDRFFAERPEGSVSTLKIQRTQQEDSAVYLCASSPDVTVNSPLHFGNGTRLTVT.

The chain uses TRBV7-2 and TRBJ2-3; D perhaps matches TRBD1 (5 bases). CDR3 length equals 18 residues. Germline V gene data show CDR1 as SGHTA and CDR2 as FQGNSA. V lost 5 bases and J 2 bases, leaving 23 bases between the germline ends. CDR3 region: CASSPYPPGLGITDTQYF. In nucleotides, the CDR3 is TGTGCCAGCAGCCCATACCCCCCAGGGCTCGGAATCACAGATACGCAGTATTTT.

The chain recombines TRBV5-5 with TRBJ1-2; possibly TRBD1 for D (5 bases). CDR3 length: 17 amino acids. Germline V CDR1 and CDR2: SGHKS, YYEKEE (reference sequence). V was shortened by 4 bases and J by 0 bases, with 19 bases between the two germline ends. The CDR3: CASSPGPGVFANYGYTF. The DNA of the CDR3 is TGTGCCAGCAGCCCGGGACCCGGGGTGTTCGCTAACTATGGCTACACCTTC.

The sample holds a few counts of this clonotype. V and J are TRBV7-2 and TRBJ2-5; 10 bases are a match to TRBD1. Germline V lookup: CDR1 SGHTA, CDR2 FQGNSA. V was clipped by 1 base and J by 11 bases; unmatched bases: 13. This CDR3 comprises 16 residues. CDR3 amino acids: CASSLEPGQGSPKQYF. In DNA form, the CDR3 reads TGTGCCAGCAGCTTAGAACCGGGACAGGGGTCCCCAAAACAGTACTTC.

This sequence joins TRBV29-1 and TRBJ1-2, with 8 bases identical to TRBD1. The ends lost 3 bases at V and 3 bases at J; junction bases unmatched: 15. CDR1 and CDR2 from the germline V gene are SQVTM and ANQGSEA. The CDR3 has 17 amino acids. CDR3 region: CSVDDGMGQGADYGYTF. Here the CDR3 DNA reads TGCAGCGTTGATGATGGGATGGGGCAGGGGGCCGACTATGGCTACACCTTC. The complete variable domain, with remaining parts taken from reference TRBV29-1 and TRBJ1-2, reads SAVISQKPSRDICQRGTSLTIQCQVDSQVTMMFWYRQQPGQSLTLIATANQGSEATYESGFVIDKFPISRPNLTFSTLTVSNMSPEDSSIYLCSVDDGMGQGADYGYTFGSGTRLTVV.

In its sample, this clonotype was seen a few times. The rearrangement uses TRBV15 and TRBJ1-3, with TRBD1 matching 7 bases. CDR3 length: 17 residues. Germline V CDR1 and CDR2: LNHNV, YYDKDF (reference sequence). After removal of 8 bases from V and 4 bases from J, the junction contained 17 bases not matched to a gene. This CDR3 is CATSQGGTTGFGNTIYF. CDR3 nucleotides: TGTGCCACCTCCCAGGGGGGGACAACGGGGTTCGGAAACACCATATATTTT. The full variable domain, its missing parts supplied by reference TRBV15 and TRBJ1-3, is DAMVIQNPRYQVTQFGKPVTLSCSQTLNHNVMYWYQQKSSQAPKLLFHYYDKDFNNEADTPDNFQSRRPNTSFCFLDIRSPGLGDTAMYLCATSQGGTTGFGNTIYFGEGSWLTVV.

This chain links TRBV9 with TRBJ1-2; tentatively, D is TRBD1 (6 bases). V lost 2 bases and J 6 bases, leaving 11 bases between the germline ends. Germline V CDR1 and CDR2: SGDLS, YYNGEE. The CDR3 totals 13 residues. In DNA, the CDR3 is TGTGCCAGCAGCGTGGGACAATCACATGGCTACACCTTC. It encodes CASSVGQSHGYTF. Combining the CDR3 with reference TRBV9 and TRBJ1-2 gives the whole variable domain DSGVTQTPKHLITATGQRVTLRCSPRSGDLSVYWYQQSLDQGLQFLIQYYNGEERAKGNILERFSAQQFPDLHSELNLSSLELGDSALYFCASSVGQSHGYTFGSGTRLTVV.

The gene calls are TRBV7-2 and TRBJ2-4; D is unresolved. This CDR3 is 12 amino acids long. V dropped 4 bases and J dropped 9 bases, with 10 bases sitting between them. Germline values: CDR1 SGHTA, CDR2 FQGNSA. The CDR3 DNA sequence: TGTGCCAGCAGCTACTACGGCGGCATTCAGTACTTC. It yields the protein CASSYYGGIQYF.

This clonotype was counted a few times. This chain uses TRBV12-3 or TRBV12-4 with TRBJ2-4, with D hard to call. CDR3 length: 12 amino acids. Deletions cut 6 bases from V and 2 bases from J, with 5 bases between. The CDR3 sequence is CASSASKNIQYF. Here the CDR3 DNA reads TGTGCCAGCAGCGCATCCAAAAACATTCAGTACTTC.

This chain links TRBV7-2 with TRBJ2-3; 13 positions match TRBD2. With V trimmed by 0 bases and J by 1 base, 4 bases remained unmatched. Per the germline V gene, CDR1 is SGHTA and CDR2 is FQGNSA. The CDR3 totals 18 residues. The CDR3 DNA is TGTGCCAGCAGCTTAGCCTTTGGACTAGCGGGGGGCACAGATACGCAGTATTTT. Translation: CASSLAFGLAGGTDTQYF.